The 12 T cell receptor beta chains in this list originate from one sample, sequenced in a study of blood T cell repertoires in COVID-19. Data came from immunoSEQ multiplex PCR; TCRdb stores just in-frame clones and leaves some out. Altogether some 310,000 clones are present, roughly 91% being singletons, with the ten largest covering 1%. The sample was peripheral blood. The origin of the receptors is a man between 45 and 60 years old with active or convalescent COVID-19.

This rearrangement joins TRBV30 to TRBJ1-1; D gene ambiguous. CDR1 is GTSNPN, CDR2 SVGIG, per germline (reference sequence). The CDR3 spans 11 residues. V shed 2 bases and J shed 9 bases, with 10 bases lying between them. CDR3 in amino acids: CAWSFGVKAFF. The DNA for the CDR3 is TGTGCCTGGAGTTTTGGAGTAAAAGCTTTCTTT.

The CDR3 region has the DNA TGTGCCAGTAGTCGGGCGGGAGGGTTCTACAATGAGCAGTTCTTC. Its translation is CASSRAGGFYNEQFF. V gene TRBV19 combines with J gene TRBJ2-1; 9 bases map to TRBD2. Germline loops: CDR1 LNHDA, CDR2 SQIVND (reference sequence). With 5 bases clipped from V and 3 bases from J, the junction kept 5 bases outside the gene matches. The CDR3 is 15 amino acids.

The V call is TRBV28, the J call TRBJ1-4; possibly TRBD1 for D (6 bases). V lost 4 bases and J 5 bases, leaving 14 bases between the germline ends. Per the germline V gene, CDR1 is MDHEN and CDR2 is SYDVKM. CDR3 length: 15 amino acids. CDR3 sequence: CASSSSQGRNEKLFF. The DNA of the CDR3 is TGTGCCAGCAGTTCGTCACAGGGCAGAAATGAAAAACTGTTTTTT.

The chain joins TRBV9 to TRBJ2-5; 8 bases are shared with TRBD1. This CDR3 spans 14 amino acids. The germline V gene encodes CDR1 SGDLS and CDR2 YYNGEE. The V and J ends lost 0 bases and 5 bases, in that order; junction bases with no gene match: 3. For the CDR3, the DNA is TGTGCCAGCAGCGTAGGACAGGGGAGTGAGACCCAGTACTTC. The encoded protein is CASSVGQGSETQYF.

The V gene is TRBV27, the J gene TRBJ2-3; D is uncertain. The germline gives CDR1 MNHEY, CDR2 SMNVEV (reference sequence). V lost 5 bases, J lost 2 bases, and 8 bases lay in between. The CDR3 contains 13 residues. Written as DNA, the CDR3 is TGTGCCAGCAGTCCCTATCTCACAGATACGCAGTATTTT. Amino acids: CASSPYLTDTQYF.

The CDR3 bases are TGTGCCTGGAGTGTCACCCGGACACCTGGAAACACCATATATTTT. This translates into CAWSVTRTPGNTIYF. The V call is TRBV30, the J call TRBJ1-3, with D perhaps matching TRBD1 (5 bases). This CDR3 is 15 amino acids long. The V gene lost 0 bases and the J gene lost 2 bases, with 11 bases spanning the gap. Germline CDR1 is GTSNPN and CDR2 is SVGIG (reference sequence).

J is TRBJ1-1 and V is TRBV2; 7 bases match TRBD1. There are 17 residues in the CDR3. V dropped 1 base and J dropped 0; count of bases not matched to a gene: 8. CDR1 and CDR2 (germline): SNHLY, FYNNEI. This CDR3 reads CASSEVPWTGLNTEAFF. CDR3 in DNA: TGTGCCAGCAGTGAAGTTCCCTGGACAGGACTGAACACTGAAGCTTTCTTT. The full variable domain, with the rest looked up from reference TRBV2 and TRBJ1-1, is EPEVTQTPSHQVTQMGQEVILRCVPISNHLYFYWYRQILGQKVEFLVSFYNNEISEKSEIFDDQFSVERPDGSNFTLKIRSTKLEDSAMYFCASSEVPWTGLNTEAFFGQGTRLTVV.

The chain carries TRBV3-1 (or the pseudogene TRBV3-2) and TRBJ2-1, with D possibly being TRBD2 (5 bases). Trimming took off 5 bases at V and 10 bases at J, with 15 bases between the two ends. CDR1 and CDR2 from the germline V gene are LGHDT and YNNKEL (reference sequence). This CDR3 is built from 13 residues. This CDR3 is CASSSGEGKEQFF. CDR3 bases: TGTGCCAGCAGCTCAGGCGAGGGTAAGGAGCAGTTCTTC.

A few counts support this clone. This chain links TRBV3-1 (or the pseudogene TRBV3-2) with TRBJ2-5; no clear D gene. The CDR3 runs to 11 residues. Between the trimmed V and J ends, which lost 4 bases and 2 bases, there was a span of 2 bases. Looked up from germline, CDR1 is LGHDT and CDR2 is YNNKEL (reference sequence). This CDR3 is CASSLQETQYF. The DNA of the CDR3 is TGTGCCAGCAGCCTACAAGAGACCCAGTACTTC.

The rearrangement joins TRBV19 to TRBJ2-4; D perhaps matches TRBD1 (6 bases). V was cut by 5 bases and J by 1 base, with 18 bases left in between. CDR1 is LNHDA, CDR2 SQIVND, per germline (reference sequence). This CDR3 is built from 17 residues. In DNA, the CDR3 is TGTGCCAGTAGTGCTCGGACAGAGGCTTGGGCCAAAAACATTCAGTACTTC. It specifies CASSARTEAWAKNIQYF. The complete variable domain, with remaining parts taken from reference TRBV19 and TRBJ2-4, reads DGGITQSPKYLFRKEGQNVTLSCEQNLNHDAMYWYRQDPGQGLRLIYYSQIVNDFQKGDIAEGYSVSREKKESFPLTVTSAQKNPTAFYLCASSARTEAWAKNIQYFGAGTRLSVL.

The chain combines TRBV28 with TRBJ2-1; 9 nucleotides align to TRBD2. V shed 6 bases and J 4 bases; nucleotides not matched to a gene: 10. Germline V gene sequence: CDR1 MDHEN, CDR2 SYDVKM. The CDR3 consists of 16 residues. The CDR3 sequence is CASRGSGSKEYNEQFF. The CDR3 DNA reads TGTGCCAGCAGGGGTAGCGGGAGTAAAGAGTACAATGAGCAGTTCTTC. Supplemented by reference TRBV28 and TRBJ2-1, the full variable domain reads DVKVTQSSRYLVKRTGEKVFLECVQDMDHENMFWYRQDPGLGLRLIYFSYDVKMKEKGDIPEGYSVSREKKERFSLILESASTNQTSMYLCASRGSGSKEYNEQFFGPGTRLTVL.

V is TRBV10-3 and J is TRBJ2-7; D is ambiguous. The CDR3 length is 12 residues. Germline assignment: CDR1 ENHRY and CDR2 SYGVKD. V lost 7 bases, J lost 0 bases, and 7 bases lay in between. Written as DNA, the CDR3 is TGTGCCATCATGGCAGGCTCCTACGAGCAGTACTTC. The encoded protein is CAIMAGSYEQYF.